This T cell receptor (beta chain) was obtained from a study of tumor-infiltrating lymphocytes in primary liver carcinoma (dated by TCRdb to about 2017). Background on the whole study: Of the five patients, three men and two women aged 30 to 69 years, four had hepatocellular carcinoma and one had combined HCC and intrahepatic cholangiocarcinoma. The five patients had tumors of stage T1-T3 N0M0, with maximum diameters ranging from about 4 to 11 cm. Roughly 3.5 to 8 million productive TCRbeta reads were obtained per sample, and no significant difference in read depth was found between tissue types. Across five regions of each liver tumor, along with adjacent normal tissue and blood, the study brought together TCRbeta repertoire sequencing, expression microarrays and whole-exome sequencing. TCRbeta repertoire sequencing covered approximately 35 specimens from 5 patients: 25 or so tumor regions, 5 adjacent noncancerous liver tissues and 5 peripheral blood samples. To link TCRbeta repertoire diversity to the local molecular phenotype, the 20 to 30 tumor region samples were profiled with Agilent mRNA microarrays. Reproducibility between technical replicate repertoires was high, with correlation coefficients above 0.95 and mean shared-clone rates approximately 0.9. The paper as a whole reports these results and caveats: Just about 7.5-25% of top clones turned up in all five regions of a tumor, which suggests spatial heterogeneity among tumor-infiltrating T cells. With just four to six patients in the study, the authors point out that the findings should be validated in a larger study. Comparison of CD4+ and CD8+ T cell repertoires was precluded by the use of bulk unsorted samples. Because sequencing covered only the TCR beta chain and unpaired alpha chains were not captured, true repertoire diversity is likely underestimated. A significantly larger repertoire fraction was made up by the top 250 clones in tumors than in blood (p = 0.039). Repertoire overlap was found to be higher between tumor regions (mean about 35%) than between tumor-adjacent (around 17%) or tumor-blood (around 15%) pairs, consistent with antigen-driven expansion.

According to the germline V gene (reference sequence), CDR1 reads MNHNY and CDR2 reads SVGAGI. The CDR3, cysteine through phenylalanine, is 17 amino acids long. The only DNA kept is the CDR3, 51 bases in frame from the first base. V is clipped by 5 bases and J by 7 bases, and the sequence between their germline boundaries is 24 bases long. This clonotype appeared a few times. Its antigen is unknown. Base quality data are lacking; no much larger clone is found one base away. TCRbeta-specific cDNA was reverse-transcribed from 500 ng total RNA using a constant-region primer and ProtoScript II reverse transcriptase. Three nested multiplex PCR rounds, following a slightly modified ARM-PCR procedure, were used to build the TCRbeta libraries. Multiplex TRBV1-TRBV30 forward primers and a Cbeta reverse primer were used in the first two PCR rounds, each of which was run for around 10 cycles. Sample barcodes and Illumina adapters were added in a final 25-cycle PCR using Deep VentR polymerase. Before sequencing, amplicons of 200-500 bp were gel-purified using a QIAquick gel extraction kit. TCRbeta amplicons were sequenced on an Illumina HiSeq 2500 with 250-bp paired-end reads. Turning to the authors' computational methods: Quality trimming of reads was performed with Trimmomatic v0.33, and paired reads were merged with FLASH v1.2.11 so that full CDR3 sequences could be recovered. V, D and J germline segments were assigned to the rearranged TCRbeta sequences by MiGEC v1.2.1b. Clonotype statistics and Shannon-Wiener diversity indices were computed with VDJtools v1.0.0. To reduce sampling bias, subsequent analyses other than the diversity analysis used only the 250 most abundant clonotypes in each sample. The public reads were quality trimmed at Q25 with fastp and then assembled into clones with MiXCR by TCRdb, keeping productive beta chains. For every CDR3 protein sequence, its rows merge into one entry that carries the most common genes and DNA. These V and J calls originate from TCRdb's pipeline instead of the authors' own analysis. The sample has tens of thousands of distinct CDR3 sequences on record, over 65% of them singletons. Roughly a third of the sample lies in the top ten.

Without any cell sorting, total RNA and DNA were co-extracted from about 20-30 mg of bulk tissue using the AllPrep DNA/RNA mini kit. Between November 2015 and March 2016, about 5 patients in China with histopathologically diagnosed primary liver carcinoma had surgical resection. Patients had chronic HBV infection and were treatment-naive at sampling. Each tumor was sampled at five spatially separated regions: the tumor centre plus the superior, inferior, left-lateral and right-lateral poles. Histology showed that every tumor sample contained more than 90% viable tumor cells. Each fresh piece of tumor and adjacent tissue was cut in two, with one half stored in RNAlater at -80 degrees C and the other half sent for histology.

This TCR derives from a man aged 40-49 years with primary liver carcinoma and hepatitis B virus infection. The chain links TRBV6-6 with TRBJ2-1, and possibly TRBD2, on 5 matching bases. Sequenced sample: liver tumor tissue from sampling region 5. According to the study, the label for this sample's cell subset or site signals: tumor region T5, tumor centre. The DNA sequence is given as TGTGCCAGCAGTGCCCCGTTGAGGGCGTTAGAATCTAATGAGCAGTTCTTC. Its protein is CASSAPLRALESNEQFF.